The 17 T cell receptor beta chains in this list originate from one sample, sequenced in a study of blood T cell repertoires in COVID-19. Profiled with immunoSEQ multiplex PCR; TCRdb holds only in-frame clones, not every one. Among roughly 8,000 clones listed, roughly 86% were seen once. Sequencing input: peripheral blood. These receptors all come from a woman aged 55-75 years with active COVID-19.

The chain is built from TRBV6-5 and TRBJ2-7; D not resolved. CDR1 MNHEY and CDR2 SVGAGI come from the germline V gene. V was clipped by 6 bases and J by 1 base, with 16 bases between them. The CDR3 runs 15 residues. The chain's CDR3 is CASSRTGSRSYEQYF. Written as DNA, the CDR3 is TGTGCCAGCAGCCGAACGGGTTCGAGGTCCTACGAGCAGTACTTC.

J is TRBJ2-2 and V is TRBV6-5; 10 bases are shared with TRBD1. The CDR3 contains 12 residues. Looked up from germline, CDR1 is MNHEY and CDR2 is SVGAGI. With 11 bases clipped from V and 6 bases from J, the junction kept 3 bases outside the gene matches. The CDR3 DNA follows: TGTGCCTCCGGGACAGGGGCCGGGGAGCTGTTTTTT. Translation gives CASGTGAGELFF.

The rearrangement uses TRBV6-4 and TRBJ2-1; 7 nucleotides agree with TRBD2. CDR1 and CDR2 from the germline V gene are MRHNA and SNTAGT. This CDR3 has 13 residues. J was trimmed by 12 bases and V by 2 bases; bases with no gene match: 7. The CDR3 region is CASSDGGGEGQFF. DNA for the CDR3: TGTGCCAGCAGTGACGGTGGGGGGGAGGGGCAGTTCTTC.

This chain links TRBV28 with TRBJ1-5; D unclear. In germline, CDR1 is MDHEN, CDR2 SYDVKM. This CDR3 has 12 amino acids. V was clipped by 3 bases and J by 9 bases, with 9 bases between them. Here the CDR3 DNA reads TGTGCCAGCAGTTTCGTTTCGCGGCCCCAGCATTTT. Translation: CASSFVSRPQHF.

The CDR3 reads CASSKPGQKETQYF. Written as DNA, the CDR3 is TGTGCCAGCAGCAAACCGGGACAGAAAGAGACCCAGTACTTC. The gene calls are TRBV5-6 and TRBJ2-5, with 7 positions matching TRBD1. The trim removed 4 bases at V and 3 bases at J, leaving 6 bases unmatched. Germline CDR1 and CDR2: SGHDT and YYEEEE. The CDR3 sequence is 14 residues long.

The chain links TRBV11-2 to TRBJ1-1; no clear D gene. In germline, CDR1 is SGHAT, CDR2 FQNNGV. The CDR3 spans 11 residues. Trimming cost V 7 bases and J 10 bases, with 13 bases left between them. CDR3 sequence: CASTQGGGAFF. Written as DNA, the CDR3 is TGTGCCAGCACACAAGGAGGAGGAGCTTTCTTT.

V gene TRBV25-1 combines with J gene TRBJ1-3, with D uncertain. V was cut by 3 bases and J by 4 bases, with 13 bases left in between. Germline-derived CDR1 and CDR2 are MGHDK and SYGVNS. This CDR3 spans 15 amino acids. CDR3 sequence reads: CASSESAGRGNTIYF. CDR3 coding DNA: TGTGCCAGCAGTGAGAGCGCGGGCCGAGGAAACACCATATATTTT.

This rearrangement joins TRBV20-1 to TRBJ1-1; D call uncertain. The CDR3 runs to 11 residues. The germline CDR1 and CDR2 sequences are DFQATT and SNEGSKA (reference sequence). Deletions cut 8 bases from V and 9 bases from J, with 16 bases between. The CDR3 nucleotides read TGCAGTTGGAAGAAGGGAGACCAAGCTTTCTTT. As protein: CSWKKGDQAFF.

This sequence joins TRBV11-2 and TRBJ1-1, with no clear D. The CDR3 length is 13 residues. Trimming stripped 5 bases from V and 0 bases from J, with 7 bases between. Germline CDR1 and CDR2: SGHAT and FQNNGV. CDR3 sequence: CASSALMNTEAFF. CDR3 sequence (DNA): TGTGCCAGCAGCGCGCTCATGAACACTGAAGCTTTCTTT. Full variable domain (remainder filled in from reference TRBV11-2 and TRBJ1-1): EAGVAQSPRYKIIEKRQSVAFWCNPISGHATLYWYQQILGQGPKLLIQFQNNGVVDDSQLPKDRFSAERLKGVDSTLKIQPAKLEDSAVYLCASSALMNTEAFFGQGTRLTVV.

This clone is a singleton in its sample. This CDR3 reads CAWSVKRGGARTGELFF. The DNA of the CDR3 is TGTGCCTGGAGTGTAAAACGCGGGGGGGCTAGGACCGGGGAGCTGTTTTTT. The J gene is TRBJ2-2, the V gene TRBV30, with 9 bases matching TRBD2. Germline V gene lookup returns CDR1 GTSNPN and CDR2 SVGIG (reference sequence). The CDR3 consists of 17 residues. V dropped 0 bases and J dropped 5; count of bases not matched to a gene: 10.

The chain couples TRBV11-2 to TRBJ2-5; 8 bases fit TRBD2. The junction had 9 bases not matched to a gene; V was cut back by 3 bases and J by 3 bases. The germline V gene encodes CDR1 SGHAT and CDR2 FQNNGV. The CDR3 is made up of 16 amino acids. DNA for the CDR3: TGTGCCAGCAGCTTTCTCGGCGGTAGCGGGGAAGAGACCCAGTACTTC. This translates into CASSFLGGSGEETQYF. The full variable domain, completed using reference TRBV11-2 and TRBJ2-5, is EAGVAQSPRYKIIEKRQSVAFWCNPISGHATLYWYQQILGQGPKLLIQFQNNGVVDDSQLPKDRFSAERLKGVDSTLKIQPAKLEDSAVYLCASSFLGGSGEETQYFGPGTRLLVL.

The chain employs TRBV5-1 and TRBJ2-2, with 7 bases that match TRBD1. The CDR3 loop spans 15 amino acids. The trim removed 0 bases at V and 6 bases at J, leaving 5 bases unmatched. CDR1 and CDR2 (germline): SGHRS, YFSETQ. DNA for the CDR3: TGCGCCAGCAGCTTGGAAGGGGGCGGCGCCGGGGAGCTGTTTTTT. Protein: CASSLEGGGAGELFF.

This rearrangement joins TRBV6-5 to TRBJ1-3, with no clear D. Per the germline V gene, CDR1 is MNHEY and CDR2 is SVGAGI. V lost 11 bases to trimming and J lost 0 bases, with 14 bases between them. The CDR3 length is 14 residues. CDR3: CAGNSPDSGNTIYF. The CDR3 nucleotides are TGTGCCGGAAACAGCCCGGACTCTGGAAACACCATATATTTT.

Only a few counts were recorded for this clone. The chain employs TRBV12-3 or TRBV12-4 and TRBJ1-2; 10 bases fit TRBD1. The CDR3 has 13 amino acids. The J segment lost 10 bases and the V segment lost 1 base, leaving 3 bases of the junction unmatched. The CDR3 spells CASSLGDRGTYTF. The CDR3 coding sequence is TGTGCCAGCAGTTTAGGGGACAGGGGCACCTACACCTTC.

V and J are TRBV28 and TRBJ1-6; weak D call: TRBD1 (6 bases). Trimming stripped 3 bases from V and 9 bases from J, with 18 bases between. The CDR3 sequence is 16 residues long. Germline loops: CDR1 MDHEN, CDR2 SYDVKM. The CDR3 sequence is CASSFLRGIIGSPLHF. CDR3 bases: TGTGCCAGCAGTTTTCTTAGGGGGATTATCGGTTCACCCCTCCACTTT.

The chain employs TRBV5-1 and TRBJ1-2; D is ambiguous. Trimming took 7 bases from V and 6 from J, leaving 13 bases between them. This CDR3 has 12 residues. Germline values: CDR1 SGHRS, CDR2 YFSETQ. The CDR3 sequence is CASATDFNGYTF. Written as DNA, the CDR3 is TGCGCCAGCGCAACGGACTTCAATGGCTACACCTTC.

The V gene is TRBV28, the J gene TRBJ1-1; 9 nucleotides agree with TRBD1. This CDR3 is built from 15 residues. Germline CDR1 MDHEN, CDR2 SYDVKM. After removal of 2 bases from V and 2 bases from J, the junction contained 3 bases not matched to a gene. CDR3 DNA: TGTGCCAGCAGTTTACCCACAGGGGGCAACACTGAAGCTTTCTTT. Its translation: CASSLPTGGNTEAFF.